This T cell receptor (beta chain) came from a study of shared T cell receptors in the human thymus. Some clones are missing from TCRdb's copy, which holds only in-frame ones; the method was immunoSEQ multiplex PCR. The sample contains about 660,000 clones, 70% to 90% of which appear only once. This clone was picked up one time. The CDR3 is 15 amino acids. These data also formed part of another study, on human thymus T cells. That study adds: Thymic tissue was derived from resections collected during corrective heart surgery.

The sample was thymocytes. The sequence was obtained from a boy under two years old with a congenital heart defect. This chain links TRBV21-1 with TRBJ2-1; TRBD2 is the table's D call, not checked against the DNA. TRBV21-1 corresponds to a pseudogene. CDR3 region: CASSRGQLAGDEQFF. The CDR3 nucleotides read TGTGCCAGCAGCCGTGGCCAACTAGCGGGAGACGAGCAGTTCTTC.